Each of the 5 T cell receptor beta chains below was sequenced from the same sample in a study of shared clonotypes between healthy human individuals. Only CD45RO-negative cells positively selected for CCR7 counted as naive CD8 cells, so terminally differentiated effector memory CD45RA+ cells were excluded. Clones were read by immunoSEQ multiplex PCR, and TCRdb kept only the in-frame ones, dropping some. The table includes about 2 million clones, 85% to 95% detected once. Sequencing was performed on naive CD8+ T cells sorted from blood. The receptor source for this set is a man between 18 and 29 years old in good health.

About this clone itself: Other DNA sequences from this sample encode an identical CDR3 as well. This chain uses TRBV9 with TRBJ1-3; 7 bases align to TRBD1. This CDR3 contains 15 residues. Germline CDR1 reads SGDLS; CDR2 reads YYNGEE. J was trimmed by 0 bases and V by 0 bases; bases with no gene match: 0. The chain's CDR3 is CASSVEGASGNTIYF. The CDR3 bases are TGTGCCAGCAGCGTAGAGGGGGCCTCTGGAAACACCATATATTTT.

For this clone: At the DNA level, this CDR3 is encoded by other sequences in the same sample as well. The CDR3 DNA reads as TGCGCCAGCAGCCAAACAGGGCCGTACGAGCAGTACTTC. Its protein is CASSQTGPYEQYF. The V gene is TRBV4-1, the J gene TRBJ2-7, with a tentative D call TRBD1 (6 bases). This CDR3 is 13 amino acids long. Trimming left V 2 bases short and J 4 bases short, with 9 bases between. The germline V gene has CDR1 MGHRA and CDR2 YSYEKL.

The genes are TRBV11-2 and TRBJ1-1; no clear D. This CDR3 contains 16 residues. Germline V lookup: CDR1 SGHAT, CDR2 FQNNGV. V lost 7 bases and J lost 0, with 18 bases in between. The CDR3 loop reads CASTPGSIGLNTEAFF. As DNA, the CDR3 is TGTGCCAGCACCCCCGGAAGTATTGGTTTGAACACTGAAGCTTTCTTT.

This CDR3 is CASSPWGVINEQFF. The CDR3 DNA follows: TGTGCCAGCAGTCCATGGGGGGTTATCAATGAGCAGTTCTTC. The chain employs TRBV28 and TRBJ2-1, with D possibly matching TRBD2 (6 bases). The CDR3 extends over 14 amino acids. V was cut by 5 bases and J by 6 bases, with 14 bases left in between. The germline gives CDR1 MDHEN, CDR2 SYDVKM.

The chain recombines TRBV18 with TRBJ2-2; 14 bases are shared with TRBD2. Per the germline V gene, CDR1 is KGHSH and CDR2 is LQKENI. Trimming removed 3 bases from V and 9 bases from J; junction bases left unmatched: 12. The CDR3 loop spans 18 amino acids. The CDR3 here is CASSPSGTSGGENRELFF. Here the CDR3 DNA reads TGTGCCAGCTCACCCTCCGGGACTAGCGGGGGAGAGAACCGGGAGCTGTTTTTT.